In this sample, the clone carrying this T cell receptor (beta chain) turned up many times. What it recognizes is unknown. This sample's time point: healthy volunteer bleed at 6 weeks. Extraction of total RNA was performed on unfractionated whole blood. Germline CDR1 MGHRA, CDR2 YSYEKL. The length of the CDR3 is 18 residues. Trimming left V 0 bases short and J 2 bases short, with 20 bases between. The data derive from a study of human T cells and chemical hapten exposure. Study results and caveats: TCRs exceeding 1 in 1000 frequency stayed unchanged with DPC sensitization.

MiXCR, applied by TCRdb to the RACE reads, yields one record per CDR3 protein. Of 60,000 to 80,000 distinct CDR3 sequences detected, around 6.1% appear once; the ten largest clones hold 3% to 3.5%. This receptor was taken from a female donor in good health. Some clones in this sample may be carry-over from other donors' samples. Sample: whole blood. V is TRBV4-1 and J is TRBJ2-7; D remains unclear. The CDR3 coding sequence is TGCGCCAGCAGCCAAGATTCATCGGAGTTGGCCAGGCCCTACGAGCAGTACTTC. Protein: CASSQDSSELARPYEQYF.